What follows are 8 T cell receptor beta chains derived from one specimen sequenced in a study of CD4 T cells in relation to SARS-CoV-2 and coronaviruses. Their antigen targets remain unknown. This table comes from immunoSEQ multiplex PCR, and its TCRdb copy is limited to in-frame clones, with some not included. This table has about 36,000 clones, about three quarters appearing once. The sample was memory CD4+ T cells from PBMCs, cultured in vitro. These receptors were collected from an adult with COVID-19.

This sequence joins TRBV3-1 (or the pseudogene TRBV3-2) and TRBJ2-1; 10 bases are shared with TRBD1. With V trimmed by 3 bases and J by 2 bases, 4 bases remained unmatched. In germline, CDR1 is LGHDT, CDR2 YNNKEL (reference sequence). CDR3 size: 16 residues. This chain's CDR3 is CASSQGDRGTYNEQFF. CDR3 nucleotide sequence: TGTGCCAGCAGCCAGGGGGACAGGGGAACCTACAATGAGCAGTTCTTC.

V is TRBV20-1 and J is TRBJ1-5; D not resolved. Germline V lookup: CDR1 DFQATT, CDR2 SNEGSKA (reference sequence). This CDR3 has 12 residues. V was pared by 3 bases and J by 4 bases, with 7 bases between. The CDR3 bases are TGCAGTGCTAGTCGTAGGAATCAGCCCCAGCATTTT. As protein: CSASRRNQPQHF.

This chain connects TRBV30 to TRBJ2-7; D gene unclear. CDR3 size: 11 residues. Trimming removed 1 base at V and 2 bases at J, with 3 bases between. Germline values: CDR1 GTSNPN, CDR2 SVGIG (reference sequence). CDR3 in amino acids: CAWSGPYEQYF. The DNA of the CDR3 is TGTGCCTGGAGTGGACCCTACGAGCAGTACTTC.

This rearrangement joins TRBV5-1 to TRBJ2-7; 13 bases align to TRBD2. Losses at the gene ends were 3 bases for V and 4 bases for J; bases not matched to a gene: 4. The CDR3 is 15 residues long. Germline V CDR1 and CDR2: SGHRS, YFSETQ. Written as DNA, the CDR3 is TGCGCCAGCAGCTCAGGGACTAGCGGGATATACGAGCAGTACTTC. Translating it yields CASSSGTSGIYEQYF.

The chain uses TRBV18 and TRBJ1-2; TRBD1 might be the D (5 bases). The CDR3 loop spans 14 amino acids. The V end lost 3 bases, the J end lost 4 bases, and 12 bases lay between the germline ends. Germline loops: CDR1 KGHSH, CDR2 LQKENI. Written as DNA, the CDR3 is TGTGCCAGCTCACCCGATCAGGGATCCTATGGCTACACCTTC. Amino acids: CASSPDQGSYGYTF.

The table lists this clone with a few counts. V and J are TRBV9 and TRBJ1-4; the D is unclear. Germline V gene data show CDR1 as SGDLS and CDR2 as YYNGEE. The length of the CDR3 is 13 residues. Trimming shortened V by 0 bases and J by 8 bases, and 8 bases separated the two germline ends. CDR3 loop: CASSVGGSEKLFF. In DNA, the CDR3 is TGTGCCAGCAGCGTAGGCGGATCCGAAAAACTGTTTTTT.

CDR3 amino acids: CASSLFAGVGQETQYF. As DNA, the CDR3 is TGTGCCAGCAGCTTGTTTGCGGGAGTGGGTCAAGAGACCCAGTACTTC. The J gene is TRBJ2-5, the V gene TRBV5-4; the match to TRBD2 covers 7 bases. V was pared by 1 base and J by 2 bases, with 8 bases of the junction left unmatched. CDR1 SGHNT and CDR2 YYREEE come from the germline V gene (reference sequence). The CDR3 is made up of 16 amino acids.

This chain joins TRBV5-4 and TRBJ2-6; D remains unclear. The V gene lost 0 bases and the J gene lost 2 bases, with 9 bases spanning the gap. Germline V gene lookup returns CDR1 SGHNT and CDR2 YYREEE (reference sequence). CDR3 length: 16 amino acids. CDR3 in amino acids: CASSLVVWAGANVLTF. Written as DNA, the CDR3 is TGTGCCAGCAGCTTGGTTGTATGGGCTGGGGCCAACGTCCTGACTTTC.